The 2 T cell receptor beta chains below all came from one sample that was sequenced in a study of radiotherapy plus CTLA-4 blockade in lung cancer. The protocol was immunoSEQ multiplex PCR, while the TCRdb copy is restricted to in-frame clones and leaves out a portion. The data show approximately 85,000 clones, around 85% seen once. Specimen: peripheral blood, collected from a patient treated with radiotherapy plus ipilimumab. Every receptor here comes from a human donor with non-small cell lung cancer who had a partial response to radiotherapy plus ipilimumab.

The CDR3 sequence: CASSQNLVGSGKDEKLFF. The CDR3 DNA sequence: TGCGCCAGCAGCCAAAACTTGGTGGGTTCGGGTAAGGATGAAAAACTGTTTTTT. The V gene is TRBV4-3, the J gene TRBJ1-4; D is ambiguous. V dropped 2 bases and J dropped 6 bases, with 22 bases sitting between them. Germline V gene lookup returns CDR1 LGHNA and CDR2 YSLEER. CDR3 size: 18 residues.

CDR3: CASSINPIYGYTF. The DNA for the CDR3 is TGTGCCAGTAGTATAAACCCTATTTATGGCTACACCTTC. This sequence joins TRBV19 and TRBJ1-2, with D unclear. Trimming took off 2 bases at V and 5 bases at J, with 9 bases between the two ends. This CDR3 spans 13 amino acids. Germline V gene lookup returns CDR1 LNHDA and CDR2 SQIVND (reference sequence).